Listed below are T cell receptor beta chains from one sample, sequenced in a study of blood T cell repertoires in COVID-19. TCRdb keeps only in-frame clones here, not all; method: immunoSEQ multiplex PCR. The sample yields a few hundred thousand clones, 85% to 90% seen once. The sequenced material came from peripheral blood. Receptor source: a woman in her fifties or sixties with COVID-19, enrolled during active disease. CDR3s include the opening cysteine and the closing phenylalanine or tryptophan. A D gene is named only where the DNA matches it firmly. The size field is filled for only some rows; it gives once, few, many or a size class.

clone size	D gene	V gene	CDR3 length	J gene	CDR3 protein	CDR3 DNA
.	TRBD1	TRBV12-5	13	TRBJ1-5	CASGQGVTQPQHF	TGTGCTAGTGGTCAGGGGGTGACGCAGCCCCAGCATTTT
once	.	TRBV4-1	12	TRBJ2-1	CASSHPRGEQFF	TGCGCCAGCAGCCACCCTAGGGGTGAGCAGTTCTTC
.	.	TRBV10-2	14	TRBJ1-2	CASSLGAPSYGYTF	TGCGCCAGCAGTCTAGGGGCCCCAAGCTATGGCTACACCTTC
.	.	TRBV23-1	13	TRBJ2-4	CASTSPWGDIQYF	TGCGCCAGCACTTCCCCGTGGGGGGACATTCAGTACTTC
few	.	TRBV5-8	14	TRBJ1-5	CASSLDQGYQPQHF	TGTGCCAGCAGCTTGGACCAGGGCTATCAGCCCCAGCATTTT
.	TRBD1	TRBV9	15	TRBJ2-7	CASSPQGVSSYEQYF	TGTGCCAGCAGCCCCCAGGGGGTTAGCAGCTACGAGCAGTACTTC
.	TRBD1	TRBV14	15	TRBJ2-5	CASSPRTGYHQTQYF	TGTGCCAGCAGCCCCCGGACAGGATACCACCAGACCCAGTACTTC
.	.	TRBV27	19	TRBJ2-6	CASSLLPFLGEVRANVLTF	TGTGCCAGCAGTTTACTTCCCTTTCTCGGTGAAGTCCGGGCCAACGTCCTGACTTTC
.	.	TRBV5-4	15	TRBJ2-1	CASSPPGSSYNEQFF	TGTGCCAGCAGCCCACCTGGGAGCTCCTACAATGAGCAGTTCTTC
.	TRBD1	TRBV5-4	15	TRBJ1-2	CASSTPGQANYGYTF	TGTGCCAGCAGCACCCCGGGACAGGCTAACTATGGCTACACCTTC
.	TRBD1	TRBV16	14	TRBJ2-7	CASSQDRGPYEQYF	TGTGCCAGCAGCCAGGACAGGGGGCCTTACGAGCAGTACTTC
.	.	TRBV5-1	14	TRBJ1-1	CASSLGGKSTEAFF	TGCGCCAGCAGCTTGGGAGGGAAAAGCACTGAAGCTTTCTTT
.	TRBD1	TRBV29-1	12	TRBJ2-2	CSVTGATGELFF	TGCAGCGTTACAGGGGCCACCGGGGAGCTGTTTTTT
.	TRBD1	TRBV19	17	TRBJ1-2	CASSIRTGSLANYGYTF	TGTGCCAGTAGTATAAGGACAGGTTCCCTAGCTAACTATGGCTACACCTTC
.	.	TRBV27	15	TRBJ1-2	CASSLKDSGAYGYTF	TGTGCCAGCAGTTTAAAGGACAGTGGGGCCTATGGCTACACCTTC
.	.	TRBV10-3	13	TRBJ1-1	CASVGSANTEAFF	TGTGCAAGCGTAGGGAGTGCGAACACTGAAGCTTTCTTT